This T cell receptor beta chain was obtained from a study of vaccination and CD4 T cells after COVID-19. Unmatched junction bases numbered 9, after V lost 3 bases and J lost 5 bases. CDR1 and CDR2 (germline): KGHDR, SFDVKD. The CDR3 runs to 16 residues. The study sequenced cultured CD4+ T cell DNA using the Oncomine TCR Beta short-read assay. Each CDR3 protein is one row after TCRdb ran MiXCR on the PCR reads. The sample shows about 15,000 distinct CDR3 sequences, about 26% of them seen only once. Sample treatment: roughly 10-day PBMC culture with coronavirus spike peptide pools or control peptides (ViraFEST assay). In its sample, this clonotype was seen a few times. The antigen is unknown.

This chain connects TRBV24-1 to TRBJ2-3; 8 bases match TRBD2. The specimen was cultured CD4+ T cells from blood. The clonotype originates from a human donor with COVID-19. Written as DNA, the CDR3 is TGTGCCACCAGTGATCCGTCCGGGAGGGAGAGAGATACGCAGTATTTT. Amino acid sequence: CATSDPSGRERDTQYF.